Presented here are 10 T cell receptor beta chains from one specimen sequenced in a study of identical twins. TCRdb passed the 5' RACE reads through MiXCR, listing each CDR3 protein once. The table records 1.5 million or so distinct CDR3 sequences, roughly a third of them present only once. Sequencing was carried out using cord blood. All receptors come from a newborn girl in good health.

This clonotype has a count of ten or more. The J gene is TRBJ2-7, the V gene TRBV10-3, with D possibly matching TRBD1 (5 bases). This CDR3 has 15 amino acids. Between the trimmed V and J ends, which lost 1 base and 5 bases, there was a span of 15 bases. Germline V gene data show CDR1 as ENHRY and CDR2 as SYGVKD. CDR3 coding DNA: TGTGCCATCAGTGAGTGGGGCTCCCTGTCGGACGAGCAGTACTTC. Its protein product is CAISEWGSLSDEQYF.

This CDR3 is CASRGVLDTQYF. The DNA for the CDR3 is TGTGCCAGCAGGGGAGTTTTAGATACGCAGTATTTT. The J gene is TRBJ2-3, the V gene TRBV6-1, with D tentatively TRBD2 (5 bases). CDR3 length equals 12 residues. Germline assignment: CDR1 MNHNS and CDR2 SASEGT. Trimming shortened V by 6 bases and J by 5 bases, and 9 bases separated the two germline ends.

V usage is TRBV28 and J usage is TRBJ1-1; D uncertain. Germline V gene sequence: CDR1 MDHEN, CDR2 SYDVKM. This CDR3 has 12 residues. V was trimmed by 3 bases and J by 9 bases, leaving 11 bases between them. CDR3 in amino acids: CASSLRGIKAFF. The CDR3 DNA sequence: TGTGCCAGCAGTTTGAGAGGGATCAAAGCTTTCTTT.

This clonotype was detected a few times. This chain joins TRBV7-9 and TRBJ2-6; D is ambiguous. The CDR3 consists of 13 residues. Between the trimmed V and J ends, which lost 9 bases and 0 bases, there was a span of 6 bases. Per germline, CDR1 SEHNR and CDR2 FQNEAQ (reference sequence). CDR3 amino acids: CASVNSGANVLTF. CDR3 bases: TGTGCCAGTGTAAACTCTGGGGCCAACGTCCTGACTTTC. Complete variable domain (other parts from reference TRBV7-9 and TRBJ2-6): DTGVSQNPRHKITKRGQNVTFRCDPISEHNRLYWYRQTLGQGPEFLTYFQNEAQLEKSRLLSDRFSAERPKGSFSTLEIQRTEQGDSAMYLCASVNSGANVLTFGAGSRLTVL.

This clonotype was detected a few times. The genes are TRBV20-1 and TRBJ2-3; D is ambiguous. V dropped 6 bases and J dropped 1 base, with 14 bases sitting between them. The CDR3 is made up of 14 amino acids. Germline CDR1 DFQATT, CDR2 SNEGSKA (reference sequence). As DNA, the CDR3 is TGCAGTGCCCCCCCTAGTTTCGGCACAGATACGCAGTATTTT. Residues: CSAPPSFGTDTQYF.

This clonotype was recorded once. The chain links TRBV5-1 to TRBJ2-4, with 8 bases matching TRBD1. The CDR3 covers 14 residues. V shed 4 bases and J 8 bases; nucleotides not matched to a gene: 8. In germline, CDR1 is SGHRS, CDR2 YFSETQ. CDR3 nucleotide sequence: TGCGCCAGCAGCGTGGGACAGGCGGAGGACATTCAGTACTTC. Protein product: CASSVGQAEDIQYF.

A few counts support this clonotype. J is TRBJ1-5 and V is TRBV4-2; TRBD1 might be the D (6 bases). The CDR3 loop spans 15 amino acids. Germline CDR1 is LGHNA and CDR2 is YNFKEQ. Between the trimmed V and J ends, which lost 0 bases and 6 bases, there was a span of 12 bases. The CDR3 spells CASSQDGAGAQPQHF. CDR3 DNA sequence: TGTGCCAGCAGCCAAGATGGGGCAGGGGCTCAGCCCCAGCATTTT.

V gene TRBV14 combines with J gene TRBJ2-1, with 9 bases aligning to TRBD2. CDR1 is SGHDN, CDR2 FVKESK, per germline. With V trimmed by 0 bases and J by 5 bases, 11 bases remained unmatched. The CDR3 has 18 amino acids. The CDR3 reads CASSQDRTSVAGNNEQFF. DNA for the CDR3: TGTGCCAGCAGCCAAGATAGGACTAGCGTAGCTGGCAACAATGAGCAGTTCTTC.

This clonotype was picked up a small number of times. The chain carries TRBV11-2 and TRBJ2-3; D uncertain. Per the germline V gene, CDR1 is SGHAT and CDR2 is FQNNGV. CDR3 length equals 15 residues. The ends were cut back, 5 bases at V and 4 bases at J, with 16 bases in the middle. The CDR3 coding sequence is TGTGCCAGCAGCCCACGGGCCCCAGGCGCAGATACGCAGTATTTT. Translated: CASSPRAPGADTQYF.

A few counts support this clonotype. The chain links TRBV10-3 to TRBJ1-2; maybe TRBD1 (6 bases). There are 15 residues in the CDR3. Looked up from germline, CDR1 is ENHRY and CDR2 is SYGVKD. V lost 3 bases and J 4 bases, leaving 15 bases between the germline ends. The CDR3 DNA reads TGTGCCATCAGTGATGGAGGGGGGGGCCTCTATGGCTACACCTTC. It specifies CAISDGGGGLYGYTF.